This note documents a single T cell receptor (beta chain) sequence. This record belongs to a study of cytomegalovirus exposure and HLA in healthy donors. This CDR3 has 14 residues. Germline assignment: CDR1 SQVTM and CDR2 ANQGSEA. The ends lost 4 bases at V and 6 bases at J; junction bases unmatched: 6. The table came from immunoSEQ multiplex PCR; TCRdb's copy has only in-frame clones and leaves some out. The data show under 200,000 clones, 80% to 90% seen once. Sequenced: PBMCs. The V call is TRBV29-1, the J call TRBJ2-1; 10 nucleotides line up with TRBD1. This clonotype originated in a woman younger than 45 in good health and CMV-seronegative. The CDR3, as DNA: TGCAGCGTTGTTGGGACAGGGGCTCTCAATGAGCAGTTCTTC. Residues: CSVVGTGALNEQFF.